This T cell receptor (beta chain) was profiled in a study of tumor-infiltrating lymphocytes in primary liver carcinoma. In the case of this clonotype: The antigen is unknown. A junction end diverges from the germline sequence, so it may reflect a read error.

Study-level results: Tumor specimens were characterized by a significantly higher top-250-clone fraction than blood (p = 0.039). Among the pair types, tumor region pairs showed more overlap than tumor-adjacent and tumor-blood pairs.

Total RNA and DNA came together from roughly 20-30 mg of bulk tissue without cell sorting. By surgical resection, the patients were treated for their primary liver carcinoma. A primer in the constant region served to generate TCR beta cDNA from 450 to 600 ng of total RNA. Construction of TCR beta libraries relied on three successive nested multiplex PCR rounds employing slightly modified ARM-PCR. MiXCR, applied by TCRdb to the multiplex PCR reads, yields one record per CDR3 protein. Of just under 95,000 distinct CDR3 sequences listed, 68% are singletons. The sample consisted of tumor-adjacent normal liver tissue. This TCR was sampled from a man in his forties or fifties with primary liver carcinoma and hepatitis B virus infection.

CDR3 bases: TGTGCCAGAAGCTCGGGGGAGTGGGATACGCATTATTTT. Translation: CARSSGEWDTHYF. The V and J genes are TRBV11-2 and TRBJ2-3; D possibly corresponds to TRBD2 (6 bases). Germline loops: CDR1 SGHAT, CDR2 FQNNGV. The CDR3 length is 13 residues.